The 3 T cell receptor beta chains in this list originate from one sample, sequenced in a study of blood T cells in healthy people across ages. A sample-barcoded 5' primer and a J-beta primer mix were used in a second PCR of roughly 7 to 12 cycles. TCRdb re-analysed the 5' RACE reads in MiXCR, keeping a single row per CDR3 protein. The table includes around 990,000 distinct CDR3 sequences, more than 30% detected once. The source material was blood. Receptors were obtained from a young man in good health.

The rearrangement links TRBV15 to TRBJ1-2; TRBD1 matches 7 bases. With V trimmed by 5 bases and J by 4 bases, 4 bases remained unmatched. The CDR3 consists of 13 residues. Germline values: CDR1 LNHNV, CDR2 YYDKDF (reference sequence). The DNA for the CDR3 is TGTGCCACCAGCCACCGACAGGGCTATGGCTACACCTTC. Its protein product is CATSHRQGYGYTF.

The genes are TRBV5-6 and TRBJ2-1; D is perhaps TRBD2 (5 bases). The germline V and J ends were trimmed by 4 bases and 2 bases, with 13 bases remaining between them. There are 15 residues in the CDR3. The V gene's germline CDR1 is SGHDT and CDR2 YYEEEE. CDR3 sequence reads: CASSRRLLTYNEQFF. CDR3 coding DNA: TGTGCCAGCAGCCGGAGGTTACTAACCTACAATGAGCAGTTCTTC.

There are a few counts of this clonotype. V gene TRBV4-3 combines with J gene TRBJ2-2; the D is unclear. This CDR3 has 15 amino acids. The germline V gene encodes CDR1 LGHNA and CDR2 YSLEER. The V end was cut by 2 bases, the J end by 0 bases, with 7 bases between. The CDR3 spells CASSQQLPNTGELFF. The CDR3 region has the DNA TGCGCCAGCAGCCAACAACTCCCGAACACCGGGGAGCTGTTTTTT.